A single sample gave rise to the 9 T cell receptor beta chains below, sequenced in a study of naive and memory T cell subsets. Both TRBC1 and TRBC2 were covered by a beta constant-region primer of two equimolar oligonucleotides. TCRdb re-derived calls from the UMI-ligation and nested PCR reads in MiXCR, one entry per CDR3 protein. The sample yields around 90,000 distinct CDR3 sequences, roughly 7.3% seen once. The specimen was central memory CD4+ T cells from blood. The receptors here all came from a human donor in good health.

This clonotype was detected many times. V usage is TRBV20-1 and J usage is TRBJ2-5; no definite D call. Germline V CDR1 and CDR2: DFQATT, SNEGSKA (reference sequence). This CDR3 region has 14 residues. Trimming cost V 5 bases and J 2 bases, with 15 bases left between them. The CDR3 nucleotides read TGCAGTGCTGTCCCGAGGACGGATCAAGAGACCCAGTACTTC. This gives the protein CSAVPRTDQETQYF.

This clonotype was picked up many times. This chain joins TRBV3-1 and TRBJ2-2; TRBD1 is a possible D gene (5 bases). The CDR3 is made up of 18 amino acids. V was pared by 0 bases and J by 4 bases, with 18 bases between. CDR1 LGHDT and CDR2 YNNKEL come from the germline V gene (reference sequence). The CDR3 spells CASSQEPFPGLSTGELFF. The CDR3 DNA reads as TGTGCCAGCAGCCAAGAGCCCTTTCCAGGGTTGAGCACCGGGGAGCTGTTTTTT. Filled out from reference TRBV3-1 and TRBJ2-2, the complete variable domain reads DTAVSQTPKYLVTQMGNDKSIKCEQNLGHDTMYWYKQDSKKFLKIMFSYNNKELIINETVPNRFSPKSPDKAHLNLHINSLELGDSAVYFCASSQEPFPGLSTGELFFGEGSRLTVL.

This clonotype was counted a few times. The J gene is TRBJ1-1, the V gene TRBV7-2; D uncertain. Trimming pared 3 bases from V and 6 bases from J, leaving 8 bases between. This CDR3 is 12 amino acids long. The germline V gene has CDR1 SGHTA and CDR2 FQGNSA. As DNA, the CDR3 is TGTGCCAGCAGCTTTCAGCCGCCTGAAGCTTTCTTT. Translation: CASSFQPPEAFF.

In this sample, this clonotype turned up many times. The chain is built from TRBV6-2 or TRBV6-3 and TRBJ1-5; unclear D gene. The germline gives CDR1 MNHEY, CDR2 SVGEGT. The CDR3 is 15 residues long. Trimming pared 6 bases from V and 1 base from J, leaving 13 bases between. The CDR3 sequence: CASSPEGMSNQPQHF. Written as DNA, the CDR3 is TGTGCCAGCAGCCCCGAAGGGATGAGCAATCAGCCCCAGCATTTT.

This clonotype was observed a few times. The rearrangement uses TRBV29-1 and TRBJ2-3; D not certain. The germline V gene has CDR1 SQVTM and CDR2 ANQGSEA. This CDR3 is built from 14 residues. Trimming cost V 7 bases and J 2 bases, with 16 bases left between them. The chain's CDR3 is CSGRTPGPTDTQYF. The CDR3, as DNA: TGCAGCGGTCGAACTCCGGGTCCCACAGATACGCAGTATTTT.

The chain links TRBV7-2 to TRBJ1-1; D is unresolved. Trimming shortened V by 5 bases and J by 6 bases, and 10 bases separated the two germline ends. The CDR3 length is 12 residues. Germline CDR1 is SGHTA and CDR2 is FQGNSA. This chain's CDR3 is CASSDRTAEAFF. The CDR3 DNA reads as TGTGCCAGCAGCGATAGGACGGCTGAAGCTTTCTTT.

The rearrangement joins TRBV4-2 to TRBJ2-7; D call uncertain. Trimming took off 0 bases at V and 3 bases at J, with 6 bases between the two ends. CDR3 length: 13 amino acids. Germline V CDR1 and CDR2: LGHNA, YNFKEQ. The CDR3 reads CASSQDTLYEQYF. CDR3 nucleotides: TGTGCCAGCAGCCAAGATACTCTCTACGAGCAGTACTTC.

At least ten counts were recorded for this clonotype. The rearrangement links TRBV7-2 to TRBJ2-5; D call uncertain. Germline V CDR1 and CDR2: SGHTA, FQGNSA. V was cut by 3 bases and J by 0 bases, with 2 bases left in between. This CDR3 is 12 amino acids long. The CDR3 sequence: CASSLYQETQYF. The CDR3 nucleotides read TGTGCCAGCAGCTTGTACCAAGAGACCCAGTACTTC.

The sample holds many counts of this clonotype. The V call is TRBV10-3, the J call TRBJ1-5; D is possibly TRBD1 (6 bases). This CDR3 is built from 18 residues. Trimming removed 2 bases from V and 4 bases from J, with 21 bases in between. From germline, CDR1 is ENHRY and CDR2 SYGVKD. The CDR3 spells CAISERATGGQTNQPQHF. The DNA of the CDR3 is TGTGCCATCAGTGAGCGGGCTACAGGTGGACAGACAAATCAGCCCCAGCATTTT.